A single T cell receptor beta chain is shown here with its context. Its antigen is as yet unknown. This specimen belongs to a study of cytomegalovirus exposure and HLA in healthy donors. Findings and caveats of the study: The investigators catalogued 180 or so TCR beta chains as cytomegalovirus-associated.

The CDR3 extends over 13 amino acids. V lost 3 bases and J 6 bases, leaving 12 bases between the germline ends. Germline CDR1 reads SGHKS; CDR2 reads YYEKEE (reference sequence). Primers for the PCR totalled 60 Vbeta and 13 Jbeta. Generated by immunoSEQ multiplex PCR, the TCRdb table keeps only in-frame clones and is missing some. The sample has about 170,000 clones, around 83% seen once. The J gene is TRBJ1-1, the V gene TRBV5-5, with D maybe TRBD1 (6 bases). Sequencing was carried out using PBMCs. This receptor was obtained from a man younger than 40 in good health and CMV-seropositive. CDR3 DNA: TGTGCCAGCAGCTCAACAGGGTTTCCTGAAGCTTTCTTT. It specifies CASSSTGFPEAFF.